The sequence of this T cell receptor beta chain was determined in a study of T cell repertoires in cytomegalovirus infection (dated by TCRdb to the late 2010s). Background for the entire study: The peptide stimulations were aimed at well-studied HLA-B-restricted epitopes as well as recently identified HLA-C-restricted CMV epitopes, whose presentation resists viral immunomodulation. Donor HLA type was relevant to the analysis, as public TCR beta signatures indicated carriage of CMV infection together with the matching HLA type.

Summary of the overall study and its limitations: Cumulative frequency of public TCR beta family members discriminated carriers of CMV infection plus the relevant HLA type in this cohort and an independent roughly 320-donor cohort. The ex vivo response was dominated by HLA-C-restricted CMV-specific TCR beta clonotypes, which also provided the single most frequent clonotype in two of eight donors.

The sample's treatment or condition label, in plain terms: in vitro stimulation with specific CMV peptide epitopes to enrich CMV-specific T cells. This clonotype was found a few times. No cognate antigen has been identified for it. No clone much larger than this one lies a single base away; base qualities are absent. The instrument was an Illumina HiSeq 1500. TCRdb reworked the public reads: Q25 trimming with fastp, MiXCR clone assembly, productive beta chains retained. Each CDR3 protein appears once, grouped with its most common genes and DNA. The sample yields some 560,000 distinct CDR3 sequences; 40% were counted once. Of the sample, 48% is held by the ten largest clones. Material: cultured PBMCs, obtained from culture after CMV antigen stimulation. The TCR sequence derives from a human donor in good health (CMV status not recorded). Some clones in this sample may be carry-over from other donors' samples.

The bases are TGTGCCAGCAGCTTATCGTCAGGGTCCGGGGGTCAATCCCAGCATTTT. Its protein product is CASSLSSGSGGQSQHF. The chain is made from TRBV7-8 and TRBJ1-5; TRBD1 is possibly the D segment (5 matching bases). From the cysteine up to the phenylalanine, the CDR3 has a length of 16 residues. Left in the record is the CDR3 DNA by itself, 48 bases read in frame from the first base. For CDR1 and CDR2, the germline V gene lists SGHVS and FQNEAQ. V is clipped by 2 bases and J by 11 bases, and the sequence between their germline boundaries is 22 bases long.